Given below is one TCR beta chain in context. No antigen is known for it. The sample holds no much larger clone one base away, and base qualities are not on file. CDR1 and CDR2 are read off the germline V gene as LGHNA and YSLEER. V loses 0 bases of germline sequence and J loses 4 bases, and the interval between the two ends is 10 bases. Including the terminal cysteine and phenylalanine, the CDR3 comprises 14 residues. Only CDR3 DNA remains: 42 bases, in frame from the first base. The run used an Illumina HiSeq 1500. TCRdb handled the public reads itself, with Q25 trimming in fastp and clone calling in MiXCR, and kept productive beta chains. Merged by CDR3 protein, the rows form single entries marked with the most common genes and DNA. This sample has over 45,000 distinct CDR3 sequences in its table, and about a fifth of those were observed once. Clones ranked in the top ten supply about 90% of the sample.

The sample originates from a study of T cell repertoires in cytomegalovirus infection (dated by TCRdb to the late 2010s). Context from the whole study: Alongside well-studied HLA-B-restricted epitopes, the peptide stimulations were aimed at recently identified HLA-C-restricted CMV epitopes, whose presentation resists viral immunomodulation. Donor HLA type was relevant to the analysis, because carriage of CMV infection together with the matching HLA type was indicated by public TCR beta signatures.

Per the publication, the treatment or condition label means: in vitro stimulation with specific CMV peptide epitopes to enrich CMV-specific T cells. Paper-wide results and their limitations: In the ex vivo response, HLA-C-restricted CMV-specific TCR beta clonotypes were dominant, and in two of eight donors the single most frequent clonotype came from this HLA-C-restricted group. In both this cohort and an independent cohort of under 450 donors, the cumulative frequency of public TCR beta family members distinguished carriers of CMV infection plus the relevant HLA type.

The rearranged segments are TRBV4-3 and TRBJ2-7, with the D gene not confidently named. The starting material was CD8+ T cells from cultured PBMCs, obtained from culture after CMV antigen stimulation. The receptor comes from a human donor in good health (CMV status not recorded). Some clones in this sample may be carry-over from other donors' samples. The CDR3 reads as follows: CASSQDPIGYEQYF. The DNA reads TGCGCCAGCAGCCAAGATCCAATAGGGTACGAGCAGTACTTC.